This is a list of T cell receptor beta chains from one sample in a study of technical replicates of blood from several donors. Assay: immunoSEQ multiplex PCR; the TCRdb copy retains only in-frame clones and omits some. The data contain 79,000 or so clones, more than 85% of them seen just once; the ten biggest clones take up more than 0.3%. The material sequenced was T cells isolated from PBMCs. The receptors originated from a human donor in good health. Each CDR3 is given with its conserved first and last residue. Each record gives: J gene, clone size, V gene, D gene, CDR3 DNA, CDR3 protein. The D gene is left open where the match is weak. A clone size is listed for some rows: how often the clone was seen (once, few, many), or a class if it is expanded.

TRBJ1-5	.	TRBV19	.	TGTGCCAGTAGTATAGTTAACGGGAGGGCTCAGCCCCAGCATTTT	CASSIVNGRAQPQHF
TRBJ1-1	.	TRBV30	.	TGTGCCTGGAGTGTACAAGTCGCTGAAGCTTTCTTT	CAWSVQVAEAFF
TRBJ2-2	.	TRBV9	.	TGTGCCAGCAGCACAACAGGCGGGGAGCTGTTTTTT	CASSTTGGELFF
TRBJ1-3	.	TRBV19	.	TGTGCCAGTAGTATACAGGGTCTCGGAAACACCATATATTTT	CASSIQGLGNTIYF
TRBJ2-3	once	TRBV6-1	.	TGTGCCAGCAGTGAAGGCCGCCAGAATACGCAGTATTTT	CASSEGRQNTQYF
TRBJ2-7	.	TRBV9	TRBD2	TGTGCCAGCAGCGAAACTAGCGGGAGCTACGAGCAGTACTTC	CASSETSGSYEQYF
TRBJ1-5	.	TRBV28	TRBD1	TGTGCCAGCAGTTTATTTGAGCTCGATCAGGGGGTTAGAGCCCAGCATTTT	CASSLFELDQGVRAQHF
TRBJ2-7	.	TRBV28	TRBD1	TGTGCCAGCGGGACAGCTCCTTACGAGCAGTACTTC	CASGTAPYEQYF
TRBJ2-5	.	TRBV6-5	TRBD1	TGTGCCAGCAGTTTCTCCGGGACAGGCTATGAGACCCAGTACTTC	CASSFSGTGYETQYF
TRBJ2-3	.	TRBV6-4	TRBD2	TGTGCCAGCAGTGACTCAACTAGCGGAGGGGGGTCAGATACGCAGTATTTT	CASSDSTSGGGSDTQYF
TRBJ2-7	.	TRBV5-4	TRBD2	TGTGCCAGCAGCCTACCGGGACTAGCGGGAGGACGGTACGAGCAGTACTTC	CASSLPGLAGGRYEQYF
TRBJ2-7	once	TRBV27	TRBD1	TGTGCCAGCAGAAGGACAGGTGACTACGAGCAGTACTTC	CASRRTGDYEQYF
TRBJ2-7	.	TRBV11-1	.	TGTGCCAGCAGCTTAGTGGGGACTGGCTACGAGCAGTACTTC	CASSLVGTGYEQYF
TRBJ1-5	.	TRBV18	TRBD1	TGTGCCAGCTCACCGACAGGGACAAGGATAAATAGCAATCAGCCCCAGCATTTT	CASSPTGTRINSNQPQHF
TRBJ1-3	.	TRBV28	TRBD1	TGTGCCAGCAAGCAGGGGGCATCTGGAAACACCATATATTTT	CASKQGASGNTIYF
TRBJ2-1	once	TRBV29-1	.	TGCAGCGTCAGCGGAGGCACCTACAATGAGCAGTTCTTC	CSVSGGTYNEQFF
TRBJ1-5	.	TRBV28	.	TGTGCCAGCGATGGGGGGACCGTAAAAGGGACCCAGCATTTT	CASDGGTVKGTQHF
TRBJ1-2	.	TRBV5-5	.	TGTGCCAGCAGCTTGGGTCCGGGAGCTAACTATGGCTACACCTTC	CASSLGPGANYGYTF
TRBJ1-1	.	TRBV10-3	.	TGTGCCATCAGTATCAACCCGAGGAGCACTGAAGCTTTCTTT	CAISINPRSTEAFF
TRBJ2-5	.	TRBV7-2	.	TGTGCCAGCAGCTTACCGGAGACCCAGTACTTC	CASSLPETQYF
TRBJ2-3	.	TRBV21-1	.	TGTGCCAGCAGCAAGATACTCAGCACAGATACGCAGTATTTT	CASSKILSTDTQYF
TRBJ1-2	.	TRBV7-8	.	TGTGCCAGCAGCCCAGGGGCAGTAGGCTATGGCTACACCTTC	CASSPGAVGYGYTF
TRBJ2-7	.	TRBV28	.	TGTGCCAGCAGTTCAGAAAGGCGGGGACTGATATACGAGCAGTACTTC	CASSSERRGLIYEQYF
TRBJ2-1	.	TRBV30	.	TGTGCCTGGAGTAGGGACCCCAGGGGGGACAATGAGCAGTTCTTC	CAWSRDPRGDNEQFF
TRBJ2-5	.	TRBV19	TRBD2	TGTGCCAGTAGTATCGGCTACACTAGCGGGTTAGAGACCCAGTACTTC	CASSIGYTSGLETQYF
TRBJ2-7	few	TRBV7-9	.	TGTGCCAGCAGTGCGGCTCTCGAGCAGTACTTC	CASSAALEQYF
TRBJ2-5	.	TRBV21-1	.	TGTGCCAGCAGCAAAGGTCCGAACAGCCAAGAGACCCAGTACTTC	CASSKGPNSQETQYF